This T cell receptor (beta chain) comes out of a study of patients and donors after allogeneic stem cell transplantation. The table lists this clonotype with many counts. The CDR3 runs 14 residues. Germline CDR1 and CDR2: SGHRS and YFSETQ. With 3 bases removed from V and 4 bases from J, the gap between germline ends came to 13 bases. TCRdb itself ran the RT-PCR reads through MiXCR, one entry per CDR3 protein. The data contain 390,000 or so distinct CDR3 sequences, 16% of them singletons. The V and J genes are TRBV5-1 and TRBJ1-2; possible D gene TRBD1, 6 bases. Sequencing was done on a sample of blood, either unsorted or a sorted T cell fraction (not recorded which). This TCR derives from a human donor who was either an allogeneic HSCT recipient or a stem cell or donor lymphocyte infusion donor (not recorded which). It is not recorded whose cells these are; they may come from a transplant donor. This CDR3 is CASSSQGSGYGYTF. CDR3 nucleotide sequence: TGCGCCAGCAGCTCCCAGGGGTCCGGCTATGGCTACACCTTC.